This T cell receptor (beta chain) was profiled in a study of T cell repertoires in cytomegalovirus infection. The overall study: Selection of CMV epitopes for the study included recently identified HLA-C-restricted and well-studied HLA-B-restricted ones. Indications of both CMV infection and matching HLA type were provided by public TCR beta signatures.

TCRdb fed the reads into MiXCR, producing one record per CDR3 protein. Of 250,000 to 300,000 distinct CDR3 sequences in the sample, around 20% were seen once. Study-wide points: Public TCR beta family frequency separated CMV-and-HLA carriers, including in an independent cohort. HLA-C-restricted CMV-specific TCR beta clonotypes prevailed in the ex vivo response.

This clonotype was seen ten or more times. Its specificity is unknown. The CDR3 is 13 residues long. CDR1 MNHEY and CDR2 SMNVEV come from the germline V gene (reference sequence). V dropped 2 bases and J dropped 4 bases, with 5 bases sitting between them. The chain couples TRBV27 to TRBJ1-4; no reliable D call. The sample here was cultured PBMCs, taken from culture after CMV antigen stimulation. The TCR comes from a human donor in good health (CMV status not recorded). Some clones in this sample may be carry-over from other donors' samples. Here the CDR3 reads CASSLRLNEKLFF. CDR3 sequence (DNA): TGTGCCAGCAGTTTAAGGCTTAATGAAAAACTGTTTTTT.